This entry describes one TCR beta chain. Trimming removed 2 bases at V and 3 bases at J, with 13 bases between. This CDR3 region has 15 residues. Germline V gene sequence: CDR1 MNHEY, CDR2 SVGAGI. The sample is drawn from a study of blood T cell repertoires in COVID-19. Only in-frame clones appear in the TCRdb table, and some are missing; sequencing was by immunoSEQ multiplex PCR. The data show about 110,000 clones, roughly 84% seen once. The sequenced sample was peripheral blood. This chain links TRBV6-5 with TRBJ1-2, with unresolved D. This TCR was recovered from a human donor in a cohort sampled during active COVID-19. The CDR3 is CASSYSLSGDYGYTF. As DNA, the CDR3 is TGTGCCAGCAGTTACAGTCTTTCCGGAGACTATGGCTACACCTTC.